This T cell receptor (beta chain) came from a study of T cell responses to AZD1222 COVID-19 vaccine. Overall study results and limits: The donor group comprised mostly white British people and more females; the analysis possibly underestimated clonal diversity. Just 5 to 7 people given AZD1222 tested seropositive at baseline.

TCRdb's copy holds only in-frame clones and misses some; the assay was immunoSEQ multiplex PCR. The data hold approximately 150,000 clones, with around 90% observed a single time. This clone appeared once. Its antigen is unidentified. The junction had 3 bases not matched to a gene; V was cut back by 3 bases and J by 4 bases. The CDR3 runs to 13 residues. CDR1 and CDR2 (germline): MNHNS, SASEGT. The genes are TRBV6-1 and TRBJ2-7; 7 bases agree with TRBD1. Sequenced here: peripheral blood, sampled on day 0 of AZD1222 vaccination. This receptor was identified in an adult in good health. CDR3 sequence (DNA): TGTGCCAGCAGTGATAACAGGGGATACGAGCAGTACTTC. This sequence encodes CASSDNRGYEQYF.